Below are 11 T cell receptor beta chains sequenced from a single sample in a study of Graves' ophthalmopathy and Graves' hyperthyroidism. RNA transcripts served as template for amplifying TCR beta CDR3 sequences. HTBI-primed first-round RT-PCR preceded second-round multiplex PCR. TCRdb re-analysed the multiplex PCR reads in MiXCR, keeping a single row per CDR3 protein. The sample has around 660,000 distinct CDR3 sequences, just over 40% seen once. Material: peripheral blood. These receptors were taken from an adult man with Graves' ophthalmopathy.

This clonotype came up many times. The chain uses TRBV19 and TRBJ1-2; TRBD1 agrees at 8 bases. V was pared by 7 bases and J by 1 base, with 8 bases of the junction left unmatched. CDR1 and CDR2 from the germline V gene are LNHDA and SQIVND (reference sequence). This CDR3 has 15 amino acids. The CDR3 spells CASKGAGGVNYGYTF. CDR3 nucleotides: TGTGCCAGTAAGGGAGCAGGGGGCGTTAACTATGGCTACACCTTC.

This clonotype came up many times. V usage is TRBV10-3 and J usage is TRBJ1-3; D is unclear. Germline-derived CDR1 and CDR2 are ENHRY and SYGVKD. Trimming stripped 0 bases from V and 6 bases from J, with 12 bases between. The CDR3 loop spans 15 amino acids. CDR3 loop: CAISESADYSNTIYF. The CDR3 nucleotides are TGTGCCATCAGTGAGTCGGCGGACTACTCAAACACCATATATTTT.

This clonotype was recorded a few times. The rearrangement joins TRBV20-1 to TRBJ2-7; TRBD2 aligns across 10 bases. The CDR3 has 15 amino acids. The germline V gene has CDR1 DFQATT and CDR2 SNEGSKA (reference sequence). V gave up 6 bases and J gave up 0 bases; unmatched junction bases: 8. The CDR3 loop is CSARLAGDPSYEQYF. DNA of the CDR3: TGCAGTGCCCGTCTAGCGGGAGACCCCTCCTACGAGCAGTACTTC.

This clonotype was observed a few times. The chain links TRBV13 to TRBJ1-3; D gene ambiguous. Germline CDR1 is PRHDT and CDR2 is FYEKMQ (reference sequence). The V end was cut by 6 bases, the J end by 3 bases, with 6 bases between. The CDR3 spans 12 residues. DNA for the CDR3: TGTGCCAGCAGGCAATATGGAAACACCATATATTTT. Its translation: CASRQYGNTIYF.

With regard to this clonotype: This may stem from a read error, because a much larger clone lies one nucleotide away. The rearrangement links TRBV10-3 to TRBJ1-5; TRBD1 is a possible D gene (6 bases). CDR1 ENHRY and CDR2 SYGVKD come from the germline V gene. Trimming stripped 11 bases from V and 7 bases from J, with 18 bases between. The length of the CDR3 is 13 residues. In DNA, the CDR3 is TGTGCCGCCCGCGGGGGCTCGGGGCAGCCCCAGCATTTT. Protein sequence: CAARGGSGQPQHF.

This rearrangement joins TRBV25-1 to TRBJ1-1; TRBD1 agrees at 7 bases. Germline CDR1 reads MGHDK; CDR2 reads SYGVNS. V was pared by 8 bases and J by 4 bases, with 7 bases of the junction left unmatched. The CDR3 runs 13 residues. The CDR3 spells CASEGSGGTEAFF. In DNA form, the CDR3 reads TGTGCCAGCGAGGGATCAGGGGGCACTGAAGCTTTCTTT.

This clonotype has a count of ten or more. The chain links TRBV2 to TRBJ2-2; D call uncertain. CDR3 length equals 14 residues. V lost 4 bases and J lost 3, with 9 bases in between. Germline V CDR1 and CDR2: SNHLY, FYNNEI. The CDR3 sequence: CASSGSGDTGELFF. The CDR3 nucleotides read TGTGCCAGCAGTGGTTCAGGAGACACCGGGGAGCTGTTTTTT.

J is TRBJ1-2 and V is TRBV29-1; D remains unclear. The CDR3 length is 12 residues. From germline, CDR1 is SQVTM and CDR2 ANQGSEA. DNA of the CDR3: TGCAGTGACCGGGCAGCCTTAAGGTCCTACACCTTC. It translates to CSDRAALRSYTF.

On this clonotype: A much bigger clone sits one base away, suggesting this may be a read error. The chain uses TRBV29-1 and TRBJ2-5; tentatively, D is TRBD1 or TRBD2 (5 bases each). In germline, CDR1 is SQVTM, CDR2 ANQGSEA. The CDR3 is made up of 13 amino acids. Trimming shortened V by 5 bases and J by 2 bases, and 12 bases separated the two germline ends. CDR3 amino acids: CSVQGRTQETQYF. For the CDR3, the DNA is TGCAGCGTTCAGGGCAGGACTCAAGAGACCCAGTACTTC.

The rearrangement uses TRBV29-1 and TRBJ1-2, with no clear D. The V end was cut by 8 bases, the J end by 6 bases, with 16 bases between. Germline assignment: CDR1 SQVTM and CDR2 ANQGSEA. The CDR3 covers 12 residues. CDR3 region: CSLRAAGDGYTF. The CDR3 DNA reads TGCAGCTTGAGGGCAGCCGGCGATGGCTACACCTTC. The whole variable domain, filled in from reference TRBV29-1 and TRBJ1-2, reads SAVISQKPSRDICQRGTSLTIQCQVDSQVTMMFWYRQQPGQSLTLIATANQGSEATYESGFVIDKFPISRPNLTFSTLTVSNMSPEDSSIYLCSLRAAGDGYTFGSGTRLTVV.

The chain links TRBV5-1 to TRBJ2-5; TRBD2 matches 14 bases. With V trimmed by 2 bases and J by 2 bases, 14 bases remained unmatched. Germline V gene lookup returns CDR1 SGHRS and CDR2 YFSETQ. CDR3 length equals 20 residues. The CDR3 spells CASSFGDGLAGGGRQETQYF. The CDR3 DNA follows: TGCGCCAGCAGCTTCGGGGATGGACTAGCGGGAGGAGGTCGTCAAGAGACCCAGTACTTC.